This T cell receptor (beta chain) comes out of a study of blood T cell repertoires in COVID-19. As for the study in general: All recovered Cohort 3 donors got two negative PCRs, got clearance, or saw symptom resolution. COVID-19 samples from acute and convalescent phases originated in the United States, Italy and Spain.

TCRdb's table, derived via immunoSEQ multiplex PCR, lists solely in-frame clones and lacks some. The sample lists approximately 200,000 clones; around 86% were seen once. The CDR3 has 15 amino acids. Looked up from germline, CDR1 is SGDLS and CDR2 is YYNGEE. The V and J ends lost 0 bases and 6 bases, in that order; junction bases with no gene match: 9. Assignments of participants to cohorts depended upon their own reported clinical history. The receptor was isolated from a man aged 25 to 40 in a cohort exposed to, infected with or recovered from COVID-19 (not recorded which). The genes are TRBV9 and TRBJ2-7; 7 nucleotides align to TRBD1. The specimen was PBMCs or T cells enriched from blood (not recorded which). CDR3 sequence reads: CASSVGGGARVEQYF. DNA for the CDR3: TGTGCCAGCAGCGTAGGAGGGGGCGCGAGGGTCGAGCAGTACTTC.